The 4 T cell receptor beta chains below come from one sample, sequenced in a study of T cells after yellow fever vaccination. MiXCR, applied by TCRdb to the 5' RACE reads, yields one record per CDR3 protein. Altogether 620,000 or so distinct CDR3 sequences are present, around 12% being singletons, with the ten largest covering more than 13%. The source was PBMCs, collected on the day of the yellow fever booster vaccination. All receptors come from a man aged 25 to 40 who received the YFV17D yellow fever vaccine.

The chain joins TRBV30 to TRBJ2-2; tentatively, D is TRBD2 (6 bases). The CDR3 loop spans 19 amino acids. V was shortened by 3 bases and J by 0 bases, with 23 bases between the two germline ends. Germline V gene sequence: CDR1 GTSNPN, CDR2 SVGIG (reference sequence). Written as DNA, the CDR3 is TGTGCCTGGAGCAACGTAGCAGGGACTTTCGCACCGAACACCGGGGAGCTGTTTTTT. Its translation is CAWSNVAGTFAPNTGELFF.

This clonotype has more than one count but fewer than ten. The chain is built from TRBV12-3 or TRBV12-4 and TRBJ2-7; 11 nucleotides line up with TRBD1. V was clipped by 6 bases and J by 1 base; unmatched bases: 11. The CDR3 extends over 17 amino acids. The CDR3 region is CASSPRDRGFASYEQYF. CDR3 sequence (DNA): TGTGCCAGCAGCCCCCGGGACAGGGGGTTTGCGTCCTACGAGCAGTACTTC.

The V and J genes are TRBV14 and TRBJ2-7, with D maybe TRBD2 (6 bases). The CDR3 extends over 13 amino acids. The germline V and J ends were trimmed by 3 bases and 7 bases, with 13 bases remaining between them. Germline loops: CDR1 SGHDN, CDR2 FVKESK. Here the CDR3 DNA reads TGTGCCAGCAGCCATTACAGGACTACGGAGCAGTACTTC. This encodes CASSHYRTTEQYF.

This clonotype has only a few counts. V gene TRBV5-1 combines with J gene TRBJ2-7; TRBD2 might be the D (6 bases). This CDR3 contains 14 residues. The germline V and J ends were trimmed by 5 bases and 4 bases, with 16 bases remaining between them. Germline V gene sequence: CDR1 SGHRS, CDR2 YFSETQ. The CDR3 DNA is TGCGCCAGCAGGCCCCGGGAGCTCTCGTACGAGCAGTACTTC. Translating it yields CASRPRELSYEQYF.